This T cell receptor beta chain was observed in a study of metastatic and nonmetastatic thyroid tumors (TCRdb year 2020). For the wider study: Repertoires from peripheral blood and from tumor or nodule tissue samples of malignant and benign thyroid patients were compared. Study-wide conclusions, independent of this receptor: In both blood and tumor samples, malignant tumors were reported to have significantly higher TCR beta diversity than benign nodules.

From its cysteine to its phenylalanine, the CDR3 spans 16 amino acids. The DNA shown is the 48-base CDR3, in frame from base 1. Trimming takes 4 bases off V and 1 base off J; junction bases not matched to a gene: 6. The germline V gene provides CDR1 MNHEY and CDR2 SVGAGI. None of the patients had been given any treatment before thyroid surgery. Using T-cell receptor beta sequencing, the researchers looked back retrospectively at clinical samples from patients, gathered between the early 2010s and the late 2010s. A note on this clone: Its cognate antigen has yet to be identified. No base quality values were provided; no much bigger clone lies one nucleotide off.

The library relied on PCR. The instrument was an Illumina HiSeq 4000. High-throughput sequencing was used to profile the CDR3 region of the TCR beta-chain in every patient. On the authors' methods: The researchers built a classifier to tell apart papillary thyroid cancer patients with distant metastasis, based on CDR3 differences among clinicopathological groups. To measure repertoire diversity the researchers used the Shannon index, while the Morisita-Horn index served to gauge how similar the tumor and blood repertoires were. The public reads were run again by TCRdb, first through fastp at Q25 and then through MiXCR, and only productive beta chains were kept. TCRdb's processing, not the authors', yielded these V and J calls. In this sample the table shows more than 10,000 clones, 9% to 13% of which occur a single time. Clones ranked in the top ten supply around a third of the sample.

The clonotype was recovered from a female donor with papillary thyroid cancer or a benign thyroid nodule (not recorded which). Some clones in this sample may be carry-over from other donors' samples. The chain couples TRBV6-5 to TRBJ2-1; 8 bases in the junction line up with TRBD2. The sequenced sample was blood. Here is the DNA: TGTGCCAGCAGTTCGAGCGGGAGTGGGTCCTACAATGAGCAGTTCTTC. Protein translation: CASSSSGSGSYNEQFF.